Given below is one TCR beta chain in context. These data belong to a study of T cell responses to AZD1222 COVID-19 vaccine. This CDR3 is built from 15 residues. V was clipped by 2 bases and J by 6 bases; unmatched bases: 2. Germline CDR1 is LNHNV and CDR2 is YYDKDF (reference sequence). Method: immunoSEQ multiplex PCR; TCRdb's copy keeps in-frame clones and lacks some. The top ten clones hold roughly 8% of a sample with some 150,000 clones, 70% to 90% of them seen once. The V call is TRBV15, the J call TRBJ2-1; 12 positions match TRBD2. Specimen: peripheral blood, collected on day 0 of AZD1222 vaccination. The receptor comes from an adult in good health. The CDR3 loop is CATSRILAGGNEQFF. CDR3 DNA: TGTGCCACCAGCAGAATACTAGCGGGAGGCAATGAGCAGTTCTTC.